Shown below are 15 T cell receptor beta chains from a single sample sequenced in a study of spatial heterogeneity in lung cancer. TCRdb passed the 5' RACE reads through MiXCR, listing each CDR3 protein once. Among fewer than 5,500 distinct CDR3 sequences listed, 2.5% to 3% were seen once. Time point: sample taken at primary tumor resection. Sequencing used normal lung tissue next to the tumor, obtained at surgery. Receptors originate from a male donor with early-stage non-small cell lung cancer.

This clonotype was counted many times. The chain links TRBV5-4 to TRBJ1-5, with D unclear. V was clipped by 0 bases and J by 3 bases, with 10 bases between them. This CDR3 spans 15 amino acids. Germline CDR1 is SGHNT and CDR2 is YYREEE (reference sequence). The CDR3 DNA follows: TGTGCCAGCAGCTTGGTGGTTTCAGTCAATCAGCCCCAGCATTTT. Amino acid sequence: CASSLVVSVNQPQHF.

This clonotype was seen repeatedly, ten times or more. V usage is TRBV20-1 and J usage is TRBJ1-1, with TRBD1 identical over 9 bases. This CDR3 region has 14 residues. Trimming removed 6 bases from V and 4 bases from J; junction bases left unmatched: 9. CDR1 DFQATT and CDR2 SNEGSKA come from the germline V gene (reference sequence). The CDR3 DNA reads TGCAGTGCCTCCGACCGACAGGGGGGCACTGAAGCTTTCTTT. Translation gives CSASDRQGGTEAFF.

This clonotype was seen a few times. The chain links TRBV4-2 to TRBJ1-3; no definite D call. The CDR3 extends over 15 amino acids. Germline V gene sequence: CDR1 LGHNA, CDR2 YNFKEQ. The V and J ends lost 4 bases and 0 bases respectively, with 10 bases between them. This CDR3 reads CASSLAAGSGNTIYF. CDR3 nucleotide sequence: TGTGCCAGCAGCCTGGCGGCGGGCTCTGGAAACACCATATATTTT.

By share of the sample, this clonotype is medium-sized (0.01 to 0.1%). CDR3 residues: CSVEVSQGNIQYF. The CDR3 region has the DNA TGCAGCGTTGAAGTTTCGCAGGGAAACATTCAGTACTTC. The rearrangement uses TRBV29-1 and TRBJ2-4, with D possibly being TRBD1 (5 bases). This CDR3 is built from 13 residues. Germline CDR1 and CDR2: SQVTM and ANQGSEA. Between the trimmed V and J ends, which lost 1 base and 6 bases, there was a span of 10 bases.

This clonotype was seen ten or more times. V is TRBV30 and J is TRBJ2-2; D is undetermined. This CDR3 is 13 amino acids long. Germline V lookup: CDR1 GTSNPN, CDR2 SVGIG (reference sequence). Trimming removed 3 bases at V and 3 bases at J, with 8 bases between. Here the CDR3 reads CAWRDHHTGELFF. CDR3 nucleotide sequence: TGTGCCTGGAGGGATCATCACACCGGGGAGCTGTTTTTT.

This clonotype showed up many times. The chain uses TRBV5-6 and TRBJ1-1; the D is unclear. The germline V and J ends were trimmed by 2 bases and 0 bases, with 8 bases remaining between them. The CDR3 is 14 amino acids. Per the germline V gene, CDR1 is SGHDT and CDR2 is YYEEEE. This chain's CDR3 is CASSFFRVNTEAFF. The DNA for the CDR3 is TGTGCCAGCAGCTTTTTCAGAGTGAACACTGAAGCTTTCTTT.

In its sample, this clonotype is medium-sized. The CDR3 is CASSLTSGGGGLTDTQYF. In nucleotides, the CDR3 is TGTGCCAGCAGCTTAACGTCGGGGGGAGGGGGCCTCACAGATACGCAGTATTTT. The chain links TRBV7-3 to TRBJ2-3, with D tentatively TRBD1 or TRBD2 (7 bases each). This CDR3 is 18 amino acids long. Deletions cut 0 bases from V and 2 bases from J, with 18 bases between. CDR1 and CDR2 (germline): SGHTA, FQGTGA.

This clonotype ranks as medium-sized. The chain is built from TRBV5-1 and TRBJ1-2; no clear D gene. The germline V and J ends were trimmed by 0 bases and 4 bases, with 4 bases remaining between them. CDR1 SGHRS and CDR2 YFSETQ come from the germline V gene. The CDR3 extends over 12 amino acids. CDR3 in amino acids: CASSLEGYGYTF. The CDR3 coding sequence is TGCGCCAGCAGCTTGGAGGGCTATGGCTACACCTTC.

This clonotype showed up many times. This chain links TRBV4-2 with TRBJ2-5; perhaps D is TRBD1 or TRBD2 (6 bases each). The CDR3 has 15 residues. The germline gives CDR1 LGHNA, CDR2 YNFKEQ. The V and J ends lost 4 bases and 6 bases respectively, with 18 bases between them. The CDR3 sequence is CASSLGGTEGQTQYF. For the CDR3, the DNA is TGTGCCAGCAGCCTAGGGGGAACGGAGGGTCAGACCCAGTACTTC.

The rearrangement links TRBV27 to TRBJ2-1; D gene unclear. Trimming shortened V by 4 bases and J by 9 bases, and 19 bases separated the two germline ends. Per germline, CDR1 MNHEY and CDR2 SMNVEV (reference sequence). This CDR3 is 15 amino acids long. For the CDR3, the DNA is TGTGCCAGCAGTTCCCCGGACCTGTTCCGAGGTGAGCAGTTCTTC. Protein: CASSSPDLFRGEQFF.

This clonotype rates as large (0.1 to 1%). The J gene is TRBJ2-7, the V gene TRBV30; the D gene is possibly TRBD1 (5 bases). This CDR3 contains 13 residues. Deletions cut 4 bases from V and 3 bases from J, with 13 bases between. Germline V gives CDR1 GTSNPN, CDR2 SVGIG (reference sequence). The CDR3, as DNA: TGTGCCTGGATGTCGGACACAAACTACGAGCAGTACTTC. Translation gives CAWMSDTNYEQYF.

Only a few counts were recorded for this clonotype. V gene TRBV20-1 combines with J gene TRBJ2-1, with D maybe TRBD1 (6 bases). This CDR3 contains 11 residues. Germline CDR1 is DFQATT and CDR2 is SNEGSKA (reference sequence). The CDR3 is CSTQGPTQQFF. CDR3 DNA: TGCAGCACACAGGGACCAACCCAGCAGTTCTTC.

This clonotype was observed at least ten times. As DNA, the CDR3 is TGTGCCAGCAGCACAGGACTAGCGGGAGGAGAGCAGTACTTC. Translation gives CASSTGLAGGEQYF. V usage is TRBV4-2 and J usage is TRBJ2-7; 14 nucleotides agree with TRBD2. The CDR3 length is 14 residues. The junction had 4 bases not matched to a gene; V was cut back by 5 bases and J by 7 bases. Germline-derived CDR1 and CDR2 are LGHNA and YNFKEQ.

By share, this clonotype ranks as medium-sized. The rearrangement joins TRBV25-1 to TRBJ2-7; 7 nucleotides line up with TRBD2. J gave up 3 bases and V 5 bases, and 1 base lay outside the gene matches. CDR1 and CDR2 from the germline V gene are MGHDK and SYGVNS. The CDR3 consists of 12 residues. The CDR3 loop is CASSPSGYEQYF. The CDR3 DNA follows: TGTGCCAGCAGTCCTAGCGGCTACGAGCAGTACTTC.

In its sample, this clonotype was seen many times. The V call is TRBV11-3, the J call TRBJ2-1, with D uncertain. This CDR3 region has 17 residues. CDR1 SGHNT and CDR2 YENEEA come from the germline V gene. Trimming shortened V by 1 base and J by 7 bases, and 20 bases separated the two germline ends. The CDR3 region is CASSLGVGSTALNEQFF. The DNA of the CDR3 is TGTGCCAGCAGCTTAGGGGTCGGGTCCACGGCCCTTAATGAGCAGTTCTTC.